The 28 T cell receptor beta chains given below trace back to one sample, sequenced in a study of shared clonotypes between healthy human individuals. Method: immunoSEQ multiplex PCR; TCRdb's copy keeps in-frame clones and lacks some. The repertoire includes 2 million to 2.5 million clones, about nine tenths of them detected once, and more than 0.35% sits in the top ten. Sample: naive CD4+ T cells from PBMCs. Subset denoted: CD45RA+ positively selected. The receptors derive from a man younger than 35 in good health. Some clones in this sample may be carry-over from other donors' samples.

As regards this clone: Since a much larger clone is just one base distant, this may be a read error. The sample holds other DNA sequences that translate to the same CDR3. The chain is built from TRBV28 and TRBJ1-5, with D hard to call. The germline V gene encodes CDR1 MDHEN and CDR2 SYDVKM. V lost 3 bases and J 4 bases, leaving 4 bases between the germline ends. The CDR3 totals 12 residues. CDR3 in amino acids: CASSFSNQPQHF. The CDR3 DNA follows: TGTGCCAGCAGTTTCTCGAATCAGCCCCAGCATTTT.

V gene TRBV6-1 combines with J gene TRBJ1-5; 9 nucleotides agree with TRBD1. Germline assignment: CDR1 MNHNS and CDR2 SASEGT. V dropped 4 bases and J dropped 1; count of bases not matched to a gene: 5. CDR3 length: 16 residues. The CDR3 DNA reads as TGTGCCAGCAGTGTATGGGACAGGGCCAGCAATCAGCCCCAGCATTTT. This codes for CASSVWDRASNQPQHF.

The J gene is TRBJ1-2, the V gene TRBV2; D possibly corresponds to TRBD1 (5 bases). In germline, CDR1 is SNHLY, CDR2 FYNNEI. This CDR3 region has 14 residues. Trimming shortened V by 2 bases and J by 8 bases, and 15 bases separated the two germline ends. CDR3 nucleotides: TGTGCCAGCAGTGAAAATAGGCAGGGATCCGGCTACACCTTC. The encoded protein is CASSENRQGSGYTF.

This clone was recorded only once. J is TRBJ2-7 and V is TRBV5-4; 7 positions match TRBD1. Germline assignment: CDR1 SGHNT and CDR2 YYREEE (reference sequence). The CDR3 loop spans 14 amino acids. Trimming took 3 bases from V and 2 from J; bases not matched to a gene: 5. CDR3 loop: CASSSTGVTYEQYF. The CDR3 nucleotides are TGTGCCAGCAGCTCTACAGGGGTAACCTACGAGCAGTACTTC.

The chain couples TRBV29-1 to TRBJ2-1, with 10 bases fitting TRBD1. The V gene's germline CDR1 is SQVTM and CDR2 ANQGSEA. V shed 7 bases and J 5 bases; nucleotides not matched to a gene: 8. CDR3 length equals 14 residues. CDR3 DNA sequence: TGCAGCGGTGGGAGGGACAGGGGCGACAATGAGCAGTTCTTC. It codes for CSGGRDRGDNEQFF.

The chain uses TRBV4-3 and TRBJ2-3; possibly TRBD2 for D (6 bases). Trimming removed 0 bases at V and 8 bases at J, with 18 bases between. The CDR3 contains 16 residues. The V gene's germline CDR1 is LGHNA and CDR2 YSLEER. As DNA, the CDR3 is TGCGCCAGCAGCCAAGATCTGCGGGACGACCCCCGTACGCAGTATTTT. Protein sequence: CASSQDLRDDPRTQYF.

CDR3 sequence reads: CASTLRGGASEAFF. CDR3 DNA sequence: TGTGCCAGCACCCTGAGGGGGGGCGCCTCTGAAGCTTTCTTT. The chain joins TRBV28 to TRBJ1-1, with TRBD1 as a possible D gene (6 bases). The V gene lost 7 bases and the J gene lost 6 bases, with 18 bases spanning the gap. The CDR3 has 14 amino acids. Germline-derived CDR1 and CDR2 are MDHEN and SYDVKM.

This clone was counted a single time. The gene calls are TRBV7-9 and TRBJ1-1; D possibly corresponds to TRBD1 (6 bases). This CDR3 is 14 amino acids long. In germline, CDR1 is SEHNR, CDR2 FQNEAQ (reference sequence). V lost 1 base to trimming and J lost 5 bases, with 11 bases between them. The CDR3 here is CASSLDPQGTEAFF. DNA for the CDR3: TGTGCCAGCAGCTTAGACCCCCAGGGGACTGAAGCTTTCTTT.

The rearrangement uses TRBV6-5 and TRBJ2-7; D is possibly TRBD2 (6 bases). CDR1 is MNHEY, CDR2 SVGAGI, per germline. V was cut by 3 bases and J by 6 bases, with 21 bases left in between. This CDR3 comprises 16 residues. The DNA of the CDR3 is TGTGCCAGCAGTTATTACGGGACGAACCTCGGGGGCGAGCAGTACTTC. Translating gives CASSYYGTNLGGEQYF.

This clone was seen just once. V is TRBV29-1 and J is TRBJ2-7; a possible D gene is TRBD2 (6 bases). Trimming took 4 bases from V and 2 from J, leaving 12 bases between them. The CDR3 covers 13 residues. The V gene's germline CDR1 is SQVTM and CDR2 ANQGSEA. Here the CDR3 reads CSVAGTLAYEQYF. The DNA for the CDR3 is TGCAGCGTTGCTGGGACTCTCGCCTACGAGCAGTACTTC.

This CDR3 is CATSTGILYGYTF. The CDR3 DNA reads TGTGCCACCTCCACTGGGATACTCTATGGCTACACCTTC. The V gene is TRBV19, the J gene TRBJ1-2, with D unclear. CDR3 length: 13 amino acids. Trimming removed 10 bases at V and 4 bases at J, with 16 bases between. Germline loops: CDR1 LNHDA, CDR2 SQIVND (reference sequence).

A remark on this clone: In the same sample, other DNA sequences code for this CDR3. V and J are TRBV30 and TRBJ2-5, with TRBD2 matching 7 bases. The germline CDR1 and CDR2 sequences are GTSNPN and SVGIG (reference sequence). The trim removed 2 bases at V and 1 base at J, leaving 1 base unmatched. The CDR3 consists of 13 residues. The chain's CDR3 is CAWSPSGQETQYF. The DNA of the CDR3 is TGTGCCTGGAGTCCTAGCGGCCAAGAGACCCAGTACTTC.

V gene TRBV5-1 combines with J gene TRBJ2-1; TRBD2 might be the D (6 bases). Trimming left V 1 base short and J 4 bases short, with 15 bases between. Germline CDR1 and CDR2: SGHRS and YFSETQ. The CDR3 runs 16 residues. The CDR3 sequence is CASSLLAGTLYNEQFF. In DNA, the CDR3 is TGCGCCAGCAGCTTGCTTGCGGGAACCCTTTACAATGAGCAGTTCTTC. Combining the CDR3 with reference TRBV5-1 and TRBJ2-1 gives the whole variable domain KAGVTQTPRYLIKTRGQQVTLSCSPISGHRSVSWYQQTPGQGLQFLFEYFSETQRNKGNFPGRFSGRQFSNSRSEMNVSTLELGDSALYLCASSLLAGTLYNEQFFGPGTRLTVL.

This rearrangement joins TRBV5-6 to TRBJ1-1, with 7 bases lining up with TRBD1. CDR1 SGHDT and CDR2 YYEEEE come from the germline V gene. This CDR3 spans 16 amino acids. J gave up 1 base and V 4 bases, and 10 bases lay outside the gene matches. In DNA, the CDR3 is TGTGCCAGCAGCCGCGGCTCAGGGGGGGAGAACACTGAAGCTTTCTTT. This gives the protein CASSRGSGGENTEAFF.

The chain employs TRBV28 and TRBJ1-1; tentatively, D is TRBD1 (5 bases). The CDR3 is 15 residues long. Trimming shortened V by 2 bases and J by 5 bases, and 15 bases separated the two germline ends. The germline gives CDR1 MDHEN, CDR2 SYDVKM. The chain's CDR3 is CASSLLGAGKTEAFF. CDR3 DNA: TGTGCCAGCAGTTTACTAGGGGCCGGGAAGACTGAAGCTTTCTTT.

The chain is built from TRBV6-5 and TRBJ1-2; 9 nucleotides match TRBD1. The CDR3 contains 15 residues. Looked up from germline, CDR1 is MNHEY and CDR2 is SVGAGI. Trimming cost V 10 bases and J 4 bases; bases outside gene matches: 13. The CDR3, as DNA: TGTGCCACTAAGTTTCCGGGACAGGGAGCCTATGGCTACACCTTC. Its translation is CATKFPGQGAYGYTF.

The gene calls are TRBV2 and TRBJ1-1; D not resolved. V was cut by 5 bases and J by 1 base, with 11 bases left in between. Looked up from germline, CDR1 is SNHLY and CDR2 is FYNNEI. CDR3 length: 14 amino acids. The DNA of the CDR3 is TGTGCCAGCAGTCGAGTTTCGGAGAACACTGAAGCTTTCTTT. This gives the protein CASSRVSENTEAFF.

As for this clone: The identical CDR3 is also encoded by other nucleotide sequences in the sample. This CDR3 reads CATSRGVSYEQYF. CDR3 sequence (DNA): TGTGCCACCAGCAGAGGGGTCAGCTACGAGCAGTACTTC. The chain joins TRBV15 to TRBJ2-7; D ambiguous. The CDR3 totals 13 residues. V was clipped by 1 base and J by 3 bases, with 7 bases between them. The V gene's germline CDR1 is LNHNV and CDR2 YYDKDF (reference sequence).

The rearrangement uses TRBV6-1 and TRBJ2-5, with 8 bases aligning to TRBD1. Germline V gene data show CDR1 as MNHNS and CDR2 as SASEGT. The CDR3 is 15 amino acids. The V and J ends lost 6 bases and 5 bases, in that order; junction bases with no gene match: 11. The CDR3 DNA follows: TGTGCCAGCAGCCCCCGGGACAGGATTTGGGAGACCCAGTACTTC. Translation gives CASSPRDRIWETQYF.

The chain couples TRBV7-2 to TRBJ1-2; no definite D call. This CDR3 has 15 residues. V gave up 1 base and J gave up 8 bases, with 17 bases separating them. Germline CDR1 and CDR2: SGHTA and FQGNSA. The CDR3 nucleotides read TGTGCCAGCAGCTTAGATCGGGTTCAAATTTACGGCTACACCTTC. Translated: CASSLDRVQIYGYTF.

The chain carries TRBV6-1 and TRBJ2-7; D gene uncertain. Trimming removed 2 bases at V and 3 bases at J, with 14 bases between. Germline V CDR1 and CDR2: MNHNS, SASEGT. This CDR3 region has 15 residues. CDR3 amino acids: CASSESRAQFYEQYF. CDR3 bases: TGTGCCAGCAGTGAAAGTCGAGCCCAGTTCTACGAGCAGTACTTC.

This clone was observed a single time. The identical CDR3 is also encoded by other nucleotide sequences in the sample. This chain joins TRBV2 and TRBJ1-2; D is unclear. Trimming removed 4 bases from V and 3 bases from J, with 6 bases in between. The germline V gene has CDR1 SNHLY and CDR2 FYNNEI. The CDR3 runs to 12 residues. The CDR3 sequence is CASSVSDYGYTF. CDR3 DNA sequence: TGTGCCAGCAGTGTCTCGGACTATGGCTACACCTTC.

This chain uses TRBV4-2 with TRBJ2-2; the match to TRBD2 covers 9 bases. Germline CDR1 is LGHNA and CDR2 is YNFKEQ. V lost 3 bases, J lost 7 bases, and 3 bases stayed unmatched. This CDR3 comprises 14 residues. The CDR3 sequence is CASSQISGGGELFF. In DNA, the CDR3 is TGTGCCAGCAGCCAGATTAGCGGGGGCGGGGAGCTGTTTTTT.

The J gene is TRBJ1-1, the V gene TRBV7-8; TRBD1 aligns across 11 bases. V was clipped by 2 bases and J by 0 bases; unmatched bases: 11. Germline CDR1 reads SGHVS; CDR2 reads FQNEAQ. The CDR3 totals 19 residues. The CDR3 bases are TGTGCCAGCAGCTTAAGGTCCGGGACAGGGGGAAAGTTGAACACTGAAGCTTTCTTT. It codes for CASSLRSGTGGKLNTEAFF.

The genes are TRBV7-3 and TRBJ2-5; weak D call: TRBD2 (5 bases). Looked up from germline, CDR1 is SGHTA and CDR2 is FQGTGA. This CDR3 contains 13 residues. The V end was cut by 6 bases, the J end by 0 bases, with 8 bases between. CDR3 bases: TGTGCCAGCAGTCGTAGCGACCAAGAGACCCAGTACTTC. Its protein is CASSRSDQETQYF. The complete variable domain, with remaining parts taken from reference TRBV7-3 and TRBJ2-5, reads GAGVSQTPSNKVTEKGKYVELRCDPISGHTALYWYRQSLGQGPEFLIYFQGTGAADDSGLPNDRFFAVRPEGSVSTLKIQRTERGDSAVYLCASSRSDQETQYFGPGTRLLVL.

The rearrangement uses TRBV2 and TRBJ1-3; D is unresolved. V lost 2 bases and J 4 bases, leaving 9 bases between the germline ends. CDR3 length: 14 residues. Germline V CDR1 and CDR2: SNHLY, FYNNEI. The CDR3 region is CASSEQEPGNTIYF. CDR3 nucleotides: TGTGCCAGCAGTGAACAGGAGCCAGGAAACACCATATATTTT. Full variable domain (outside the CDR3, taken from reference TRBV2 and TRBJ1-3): EPEVTQTPSHQVTQMGQEVILRCVPISNHLYFYWYRQILGQKVEFLVSFYNNEISEKSEIFDDQFSVERPDGSNFTLKIRSTKLEDSAMYFCASSEQEPGNTIYFGEGSWLTVV.

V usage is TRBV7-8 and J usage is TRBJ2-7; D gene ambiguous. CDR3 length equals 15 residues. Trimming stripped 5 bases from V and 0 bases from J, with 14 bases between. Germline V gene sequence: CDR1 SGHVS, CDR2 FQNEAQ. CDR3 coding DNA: TGTGCCAGCAGCCTTAACCGCGGCAGCTCCTACGAGCAGTACTTC. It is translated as CASSLNRGSSYEQYF.

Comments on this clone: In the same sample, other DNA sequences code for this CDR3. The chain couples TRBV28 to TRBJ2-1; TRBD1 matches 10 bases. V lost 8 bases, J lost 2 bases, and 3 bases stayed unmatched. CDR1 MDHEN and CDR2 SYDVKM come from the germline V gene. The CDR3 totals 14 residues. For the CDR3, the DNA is TGTGCCAGCCGGACAGGGGGAACCTACAATGAGCAGTTCTTC. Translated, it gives CASRTGGTYNEQFF. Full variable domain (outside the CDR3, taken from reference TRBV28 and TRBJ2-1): DVKVTQSSRYLVKRTGEKVFLECVQDMDHENMFWYRQDPGLGLRLIYFSYDVKMKEKGDIPEGYSVSREKKERFSLILESASTNQTSMYLCASRTGGTYNEQFFGPGTRLTVL.